This T cell receptor (beta chain) was identified in a study of blood T cell repertoires in COVID-19. At the level of the study: Acute and convalescent COVID-19 samples came from the United States, Italy and Spain. T cells, B-cell-depleted T cells, or PBMCs supplied cDNA or gDNA.

Methods used by the authors: Amplification of reference gene primers was used by the study to estimate nucleated cell counts. TCRdb keeps only in-frame clones here, not all; method: immunoSEQ multiplex PCR. V and J calls and clone size are as listed in that table; D and trimming were resolved from the DNA. The sample contains some 400,000 clones, more than 75% of which appear only once. The germline CDR1 and CDR2 sequences are SGDLS and YYNGEE. Trimming pared 4 bases from V and 1 base from J, leaving 14 bases between. The CDR3 totals 15 residues. The origin of this receptor is a woman aged 55 to 70 with COVID-19, enrolled during active disease. The J gene is TRBJ1-1, the V gene TRBV9, with D hard to call. Sample: peripheral blood. The CDR3 DNA follows: TGTGCCAGCAGCCCCCGGTTGTATCCGAACACTGAAGCTTTCTTT. The encoded protein is CASSPRLYPNTEAFF.